One and the same sample provided the 26 T cell receptor beta chains below, sequenced in a study of shared clonotypes between healthy human individuals. Profiling relied on immunoSEQ multiplex PCR, and the TCRdb table lists in-frame clones only, not all of them. The profile covers about 2.1 million clones, with just over 90% appearing a single time and 1.5% to 2% taken by the ten largest. CD45RO-negative, CCR7-selected cells formed the naive CD8 fraction, which excluded terminally differentiated effector memory CD45RA+ cells. The source material was naive CD8+ T cells from PBMCs. These receptors originate from a man aged 18 to 29 in good health. Some clones in this sample may be carry-over from other donors' samples.

This clone was observed once. V usage is TRBV27 and J usage is TRBJ2-5; 11 bases are shared with TRBD2. With 2 bases clipped from V and 5 bases from J, the junction kept 7 bases outside the gene matches. The germline V gene encodes CDR1 MNHEY and CDR2 SMNVEV (reference sequence). The CDR3 spans 16 residues. The CDR3 loop is CASSLLSGRATETQYF. In nucleotides, the CDR3 is TGTGCCAGCAGTTTACTTAGCGGGAGGGCCACGGAGACCCAGTACTTC.

The CDR3 reads CASSPLRGTPTYEQYF. The DNA of the CDR3 is TGTGCCAGCAGCCCGCTCCGGGGGACCCCCACCTACGAGCAGTACTTC. The chain joins TRBV11-1 to TRBJ2-7, with D possibly being TRBD2 (6 bases). The length of the CDR3 is 16 residues. Trimming left V 5 bases short and J 2 bases short, with 19 bases between. Germline CDR1 and CDR2: SGHAT and FQDESV (reference sequence).

The chain carries TRBV27 and TRBJ2-7; TRBD1 agrees at 8 bases. Looked up from germline, CDR1 is MNHEY and CDR2 is SMNVEV (reference sequence). The V gene end was trimmed by 8 bases and the J gene end by 6 bases; junction bases not matched to a gene: 3. There are 11 residues in the CDR3. CDR3 region: CASSRGPEQYF. The CDR3 nucleotides are TGTGCCAGCTCCAGGGGGCCCGAGCAGTACTTC.

The chain couples TRBV5-1 to TRBJ2-7; TRBD1 or TRBD2 may be the D gene (5 bases each). V was cut by 3 bases and J by 3 bases, with 31 bases left in between. The CDR3 sequence is 20 residues long. Germline V CDR1 and CDR2: SGHRS, YFSETQ. CDR3 nucleotide sequence: TGCGCCAGCAGCTCGGACCCGGGACGGTGGTTAGGGGATACCCTCTACGAGCAGTACTTC. Its protein product is CASSSDPGRWLGDTLYEQYF.

The J gene is TRBJ1-5, the V gene TRBV5-6, with TRBD1 matching 9 bases. Germline trimming cut 4 bases from V and 11 bases from J; bases unmatched to any gene: 7. Germline CDR1 reads SGHDT; CDR2 reads YYEEEE. The CDR3 contains 13 residues. The CDR3 nucleotides read TGTGCCAGCAGCCGGGACAGGGCAAAGGCCCAGCATTTT. Its protein is CASSRDRAKAQHF.

The V call is TRBV19, the J call TRBJ1-2; D remains ambiguous. The CDR3 is 13 amino acids. Germline V gives CDR1 LNHDA, CDR2 SQIVND (reference sequence). Trimming shortened V by 0 bases and J by 5 bases, and 7 bases separated the two germline ends. The CDR3 loop reads CASSIDRTYGYTF. Written as DNA, the CDR3 is TGTGCCAGTAGTATAGACCGAACGTATGGCTACACCTTC. Full variable domain (missing parts from reference TRBV19 and TRBJ1-2): DGGITQSPKYLFRKEGQNVTLSCEQNLNHDAMYWYRQDPGQGLRLIYYSQIVNDFQKGDIAEGYSVSREKKESFPLTVTSAQKNPTAFYLCASSIDRTYGYTFGSGTRLTVV.

The CDR3: CASSVGSSGSHEQYF. The CDR3 nucleotides read TGTGCCAGCAGCGTAGGGTCTAGCGGGAGCCACGAGCAGTACTTC. J is TRBJ2-7 and V is TRBV9; 10 nucleotides agree with TRBD2. The CDR3 extends over 15 amino acids. The junction had 5 bases not matched to a gene; V was cut back by 0 bases and J by 5 bases. CDR1 is SGDLS, CDR2 YYNGEE, per germline. Variable domain in full (rest from reference TRBV9 and TRBJ2-7): DSGVTQTPKHLITATGQRVTLRCSPRSGDLSVYWYQQSLDQGLQFLIQYYNGEERAKGNILERFSAQQFPDLHSELNLSSLELGDSALYFCASSVGSSGSHEQYFGPGTRLTVT.

As DNA, the CDR3 is TGTGCCAGCAGCTTAGCGATTTGGGACCTTGGACGCTACTTC. As protein: CASSLAIWDLGRYF. The chain is built from TRBV7-8 and TRBJ2-5; the D gene could be TRBD1 or TRBD2 (5 bases each). CDR3 size: 14 residues. Trimming removed 0 bases at V and 14 bases at J, with 19 bases between. The V gene's germline CDR1 is SGHVS and CDR2 FQNEAQ.

The chain joins TRBV19 to TRBJ2-7, with a weak D call TRBD2 (5 bases). The CDR3 length is 15 residues. The V gene lost 4 bases and the J gene lost 0 bases, with 13 bases spanning the gap. Germline V lookup: CDR1 LNHDA, CDR2 SQIVND (reference sequence). CDR3 residues: CASSTQLGSSYEQYF. In DNA, the CDR3 is TGTGCCAGTAGTACCCAACTAGGGAGCTCCTACGAGCAGTACTTC.

The chain recombines TRBV7-9 with TRBJ2-1, with TRBD2 as a possible D gene (5 bases). V shed 2 bases and J shed 4 bases, with 24 bases lying between them. Germline V gene lookup returns CDR1 SEHNR and CDR2 FQNEAQ (reference sequence). This CDR3 contains 19 residues. In DNA, the CDR3 is TGTGCCAGCAGCTTAAGGAGATCAACTCAAAGCGGAATATACAATGAGCAGTTCTTC. This translates into CASSLRRSTQSGIYNEQFF.

The gene calls are TRBV7-3 and TRBJ2-1; either TRBD1 or TRBD2 may supply D (5 bases each). CDR1 and CDR2 (germline): SGHTA, FQGTGA. The CDR3 is made up of 13 amino acids. V was cut by 5 bases and J by 10 bases, with 15 bases left in between. CDR3 bases: TGTGCCAGCAGCCCAGGTTCGGGACCGGAGCAGTTCTTC. Residues: CASSPGSGPEQFF.

The genes are TRBV11-2 and TRBJ2-7; D remains unclear. CDR1 is SGHAT, CDR2 FQNNGV, per germline. V lost 1 base and J 7 bases, leaving 11 bases between the germline ends. The length of the CDR3 is 13 residues. CDR3 DNA: TGTGCCAGCAGCTTAGTGCCTTTGGGAGAGCAGTACTTC. Amino acid sequence: CASSLVPLGEQYF.

This chain uses TRBV6-6 with TRBJ2-7; perhaps TRBD1 as D (6 bases). Trimming shortened V by 3 bases and J by 0 bases, and 12 bases separated the two germline ends. Looked up from germline, CDR1 is MNHNY and CDR2 is SVGAGI (reference sequence). The CDR3 loop spans 15 amino acids. The CDR3 DNA reads as TGTGCCAGCAGTTATTTTGGACAGAGCTCCTACGAGCAGTACTTC. Protein sequence: CASSYFGQSSYEQYF.

The CDR3 protein is CASSPPGPVEQYF. CDR3 in DNA: TGTGCCAGCTCACCACCGGGCCCGGTTGAGCAGTACTTC. V gene TRBV18 combines with J gene TRBJ2-7; D is ambiguous. This CDR3 has 13 residues. Trimming left V 0 bases short and J 7 bases short, with 10 bases between. Germline V gives CDR1 KGHSH, CDR2 LQKENI.

This clone has a single count. The chain links TRBV2 to TRBJ2-2; 8 bases agree with TRBD1. CDR1 is SNHLY, CDR2 FYNNEI, per germline. With V trimmed by 3 bases and J by 4 bases, 10 bases remained unmatched. The CDR3 runs to 17 residues. The DNA of the CDR3 is TGTGCCAGCAGTGAGCCTAGGCAGGGGGCGGCCACCGGGGAGCTGTTTTTT. Translation gives CASSEPRQGAATGELFF.

The rearrangement uses TRBV6-1 and TRBJ2-7; D is unresolved. The CDR3 has 15 amino acids. Trimming took off 2 bases at V and 3 bases at J, with 14 bases between the two ends. Germline lookup yields CDR1 MNHNS and CDR2 SASEGT. CDR3: CASSEYVGRSYEQYF. Written as DNA, the CDR3 is TGTGCCAGCAGTGAATATGTTGGTCGGAGCTACGAGCAGTACTTC.

This clone was detected once. The chain couples TRBV27 to TRBJ2-2; 11 positions agree with TRBD1. The CDR3 extends over 16 amino acids. V shed 4 bases, J shed 6 bases, and the junction held 7 bases outside the gene matches. Germline CDR1 MNHEY, CDR2 SMNVEV (reference sequence). CDR3 loop: CASSSLMGQGAGELFF. CDR3 DNA sequence: TGTGCCAGCAGTTCACTGATGGGACAGGGGGCCGGGGAGCTGTTTTTT.

This chain joins TRBV27 and TRBJ2-7, with 9 nucleotides matching TRBD2. CDR1 is MNHEY, CDR2 SMNVEV, per germline (reference sequence). The J segment lost 7 bases and the V segment lost 6 bases, leaving 7 bases of the junction unmatched. This CDR3 contains 13 residues. Here the CDR3 DNA reads TGTGCCAGCAGCCCCCTAGCGGGGCTAGAGCAGTACTTC. Residues: CASSPLAGLEQYF.

This chain connects TRBV2 to TRBJ2-1; TRBD2 matches 7 bases. This CDR3 comprises 15 residues. Looked up from germline, CDR1 is SNHLY and CDR2 is FYNNEI. The ends lost 0 bases at V and 6 bases at J; junction bases unmatched: 5. The CDR3 coding sequence is TGTGCCAGCAGTGAAGCGGGAGGGACCCTCAATGAGCAGTTCTTC. It is translated as CASSEAGGTLNEQFF.

The sample holds one count of this clone. The rearrangement joins TRBV28 to TRBJ1-2; possible D gene TRBD1, 5 bases. Germline CDR1 reads MDHEN; CDR2 reads SYDVKM. The CDR3 spans 13 residues. V lost 5 bases, J lost 4 bases, and 11 bases lay in between. CDR3 amino acids: CASSPGPIYGYTF. The CDR3 DNA reads as TGTGCCAGCAGTCCAGGGCCTATCTATGGCTACACCTTC.

This chain's CDR3 is CASSLSRGGPHNEQFF. For the CDR3, the DNA is TGTGCCAGCAGTTTATCGCGGGGAGGGCCGCACAATGAGCAGTTCTTC. This rearrangement joins TRBV27 to TRBJ2-1, with 7 bases matching TRBD2. Germline V CDR1 and CDR2: MNHEY, SMNVEV (reference sequence). The CDR3 is 16 residues long. After removal of 0 bases from V and 5 bases from J, the junction contained 7 bases not matched to a gene.

V usage is TRBV30 and J usage is TRBJ1-6; possibly TRBD1 for D (5 bases). The V gene lost 1 base and the J gene lost 0 bases, with 10 bases spanning the gap. Per the germline V gene, CDR1 is GTSNPN and CDR2 is SVGIG (reference sequence). The CDR3 length is 16 residues. CDR3 in amino acids: CAWSEQAVSYNSPLHF. As DNA, the CDR3 is TGTGCCTGGAGTGAACAGGCCGTCTCCTATAATTCACCCCTCCACTTT.

To note about this clone: In the same sample, other DNA sequences code for this CDR3. This CDR3 reads CASSVGGSGSYNEQFF. In DNA form, the CDR3 reads TGTGCCAGCAGCGTAGGGGGTAGCGGGAGCTACAATGAGCAGTTCTTC. The genes are TRBV9 and TRBJ2-1, with TRBD2 matching 9 bases. Trimming cost V 0 bases and J 3 bases; bases outside gene matches: 4. The germline CDR1 and CDR2 sequences are SGDLS and YYNGEE. CDR3 length: 16 amino acids.

This clone was seen only once. Other DNA sequences in this specimen translate into the identical CDR3. The V and J genes are TRBV27 and TRBJ1-1; D ambiguous. Germline V gives CDR1 MNHEY, CDR2 SMNVEV (reference sequence). The V end lost 6 bases, the J end lost 4 bases, and 9 bases lay between the germline ends. The CDR3 extends over 12 amino acids. The CDR3: CASSSRGTEAFF. The CDR3 coding sequence is TGTGCCAGCAGCTCCCGAGGCACTGAAGCTTTCTTT.

The chain employs TRBV28 and TRBJ1-6, with D tentatively TRBD1 (6 bases). The germline V and J ends were trimmed by 3 bases and 7 bases, with 10 bases remaining between them. This CDR3 comprises 14 residues. Looked up from germline, CDR1 is MDHEN and CDR2 is SYDVKM. The CDR3: CASSLSGENSPLHF. The CDR3 DNA reads as TGTGCCAGCAGTTTGTCAGGGGAAAATTCACCCCTCCACTTT.

This chain joins TRBV7-2 and TRBJ2-7, with 7 bases aligning to TRBD2. Germline V gene lookup returns CDR1 SGHTA and CDR2 FQGNSA. V was pared by 5 bases and J by 2 bases, with 6 bases of the junction left unmatched. The CDR3 covers 14 residues. The CDR3 sequence is CASSPTGTTYEQYF. The DNA of the CDR3 is TGTGCCAGCAGCCCTACCGGGACTACCTACGAGCAGTACTTC.